These 30 T cell receptor beta chains originate from one sample sequenced in a study of technical replicates of blood from a handful of donors. Sequencing was performed with immunoSEQ multiplex PCR; in TCRdb, only in-frame clones are kept and a portion is missing. The sample lists tens of thousands of clones, 95% seen once, with approximately 0.25% in the top ten. What was sequenced was T cells isolated from PBMCs. The receptors were gathered from a human donor in good health.

This clone was seen just once. This chain connects TRBV6-5 to TRBJ1-1; D is uncertain. V lost 5 bases to trimming and J lost 1 base, with 14 bases between them. The CDR3 has 15 residues. Germline V gene data show CDR1 as MNHEY and CDR2 as SVGAGI. In DNA, the CDR3 is TGTGCCAGCAGTCCCCTTTTAAGGAGGAACACTGAAGCTTTCTTT. Protein sequence: CASSPLLRRNTEAFF.

V and J are TRBV20-1 and TRBJ1-5, with D tentatively TRBD1 (5 bases). The germline V gene has CDR1 DFQATT and CDR2 SNEGSKA (reference sequence). CDR3 length: 11 residues. V lost 0 bases, J lost 9 bases, and 6 bases lay in between. The CDR3 DNA is TGCAGTGCTAGAGAGGGGGGGCCCCAGCATTTT. It translates to CSAREGGPQHF.

The chain recombines TRBV14 with TRBJ2-1; tentatively, D is TRBD2 (5 bases). V gave up 6 bases and J gave up 1 base, with 10 bases separating them. Looked up from germline, CDR1 is SGHDN and CDR2 is FVKESK. The CDR3 runs to 14 residues. The CDR3 protein is CASSPRGSYNEQFF. In DNA, the CDR3 is TGTGCCAGCAGTCCTCGGGGTTCCTACAATGAGCAGTTCTTC.

The chain has TRBV4-1 and TRBJ1-5, with unresolved D. CDR3 size: 15 residues. V was shortened by 1 base and J by 4 bases, with 11 bases between the two germline ends. Germline values: CDR1 MGHRA, CDR2 YSYEKL. CDR3 loop: CASSQGPTVNQPQHF. The CDR3 DNA reads TGCGCCAGCAGCCAAGGACCCACAGTTAATCAGCCCCAGCATTTT.

The V call is TRBV27, the J call TRBJ2-5, with 9 positions matching TRBD2. This CDR3 comprises 15 residues. V trimming: 6 bases; J trimming: 4 bases; junction bases outside the gene matches: 9. Germline V gene data show CDR1 as MNHEY and CDR2 as SMNVEV (reference sequence). CDR3 protein: CASRADGTSRETQYF. CDR3 sequence (DNA): TGTGCCAGCAGGGCCGACGGGACTAGCCGAGAGACCCAGTACTTC.

The rearrangement links TRBV9 to TRBJ2-3, with TRBD2 identical over 9 bases. The CDR3 runs to 16 residues. J gave up 3 bases and V 3 bases, and 8 bases lay outside the gene matches. Per germline, CDR1 SGDLS and CDR2 YYNGEE. The CDR3: CASSDPSGVTTDTQYF. For the CDR3, the DNA is TGTGCCAGCAGCGATCCTAGCGGGGTAACGACAGATACGCAGTATTTT. Full variable domain (missing parts from reference TRBV9 and TRBJ2-3): DSGVTQTPKHLITATGQRVTLRCSPRSGDLSVYWYQQSLDQGLQFLIQYYNGEERAKGNILERFSAQQFPDLHSELNLSSLELGDSALYFCASSDPSGVTTDTQYFGPGTRLTVL.

This clone was detected only once. This chain connects TRBV19 to TRBJ2-7; possibly TRBD1 for D (5 bases). Per germline, CDR1 LNHDA and CDR2 SQIVND (reference sequence). V dropped 4 bases and J dropped 6 bases, with 16 bases sitting between them. This CDR3 region has 14 residues. CDR3 region: CASSSAGIVGEQYF. The CDR3 DNA reads TGTGCCAGTAGTAGCGCAGGGATTGTGGGCGAGCAGTACTTC.

The chain is built from TRBV2 and TRBJ1-5; weak D call: TRBD1 (6 bases). Germline CDR1 and CDR2: SNHLY and FYNNEI. The CDR3 spans 14 residues. The V and J ends lost 6 bases and 7 bases respectively, with 16 bases between them. Here the CDR3 reads CASSSRDNDQPQHF. CDR3 in DNA: TGTGCCAGCAGCTCCCGGGACAACGACCAGCCCCAGCATTTT.

The V call is TRBV9, the J call TRBJ2-3; TRBD2 aligns across 13 bases. The J segment lost 4 bases and the V segment lost 0 bases, leaving 5 bases of the junction unmatched. This CDR3 is 17 amino acids long. In germline, CDR1 is SGDLS, CDR2 YYNGEE. The CDR3 DNA reads as TGTGCCAGCAGCGTAGTAACTAGCGGGAGGGCGGCAGATACGCAGTATTTT. Its translation is CASSVVTSGRAADTQYF.

V usage is TRBV7-3 and J usage is TRBJ2-1; D gene unclear. The germline CDR1 and CDR2 sequences are SGHTA and FQGTGA. Trimming left V 5 bases short and J 3 bases short, with 8 bases between. The CDR3 has 13 amino acids. CDR3 bases: TGTGCCAGCAGCCCCCGCGGCTACAATGAGCAGTTCTTC. Protein product: CASSPRGYNEQFF.

This chain links TRBV27 with TRBJ1-5; 7 nucleotides match TRBD1. Germline assignment: CDR1 MNHEY and CDR2 SMNVEV (reference sequence). Unmatched junction bases numbered 20, after V lost 3 bases and J lost 0 bases. The CDR3 is made up of 21 amino acids. CDR3 region: CASSLFEGSDRGPNSNQPQHF. The CDR3 DNA reads as TGTGCCAGCAGTTTGTTTGAGGGTTCTGATAGGGGGCCTAATAGCAATCAGCCCCAGCATTTT.

The rearrangement links TRBV5-1 to TRBJ2-7; 9 positions agree with TRBD1. CDR3 length: 16 amino acids. The ends lost 3 bases at V and 4 bases at J; junction bases unmatched: 11. The germline V gene encodes CDR1 SGHRS and CDR2 YFSETQ. The CDR3 here is CASSSALLGQGYEQYF. The CDR3 nucleotides read TGCGCCAGCAGCTCGGCCTTACTTGGACAGGGGTACGAGCAGTACTTC.

The chain is built from TRBV9 and TRBJ2-1; 10 nucleotides line up with TRBD2. The CDR3 consists of 14 residues. V was pared by 4 bases and J by 9 bases, with 7 bases of the junction left unmatched. CDR1 and CDR2 (germline): SGDLS, YYNGEE. The CDR3 DNA reads TGTGCCAGCAGCTCCAGCGGGGGGGCCATTGAGCAGTTCTTC. Translating gives CASSSSGGAIEQFF.

The rearrangement joins TRBV28 to TRBJ2-3; weak D call: TRBD1 (6 bases). Per germline, CDR1 MDHEN and CDR2 SYDVKM. V dropped 7 bases and J dropped 2 bases, with 13 bases sitting between them. CDR3 length: 14 residues. The CDR3: CASTRGQNTDTQYF. CDR3 nucleotide sequence: TGTGCCAGCACCCGCGGACAGAACACAGATACGCAGTATTTT.

The V call is TRBV28, the J call TRBJ1-1, with D maybe TRBD1 (6 bases). Trimming removed 2 bases from V and 9 bases from J, with 7 bases in between. The CDR3 runs to 11 residues. Germline CDR1 is MDHEN and CDR2 is SYDVKM. DNA for the CDR3: TGTGCCAGCAGTTTAAGGGACAAAGCTTTCTTT. Its translation: CASSLRDKAFF.

V gene TRBV6-4 combines with J gene TRBJ2-2; 9 nucleotides align to TRBD1. The CDR3 totals 16 residues. The V and J ends lost 0 bases and 5 bases, in that order; junction bases with no gene match: 4. CDR1 and CDR2 from the germline V gene are MRHNA and SNTAGT. CDR3 loop: CASSDSGTGSTGELFF. The CDR3 DNA follows: TGTGCCAGCAGTGACTCCGGGACAGGGTCAACCGGGGAGCTGTTTTTT.

The chain is built from TRBV10-2 and TRBJ1-5; no firm D call. The CDR3 totals 14 residues. CDR1 and CDR2 (germline): WSHSY, SAAADI. V was cut by 0 bases and J by 9 bases, with 12 bases left in between. The CDR3: CASSESRVSGPQHF. CDR3 bases: TGCGCCAGCAGTGAGTCGAGAGTTTCGGGGCCCCAGCATTTT.

The chain employs TRBV15 and TRBJ2-3, with D tentatively TRBD1 (6 bases). The V end lost 5 bases, the J end lost 5 bases, and 14 bases lay between the germline ends. This CDR3 is 14 amino acids long. Germline assignment: CDR1 LNHNV and CDR2 YYDKDF (reference sequence). The CDR3 is CATSSGGRGDTQYF. CDR3 coding DNA: TGTGCCACCAGCTCGGGCGGCAGGGGAGATACGCAGTATTTT.

This chain connects TRBV10-2 to TRBJ2-3; 8 bases fit TRBD2. The CDR3 contains 15 residues. Germline loops: CDR1 WSHSY, CDR2 SAAADI. V lost 5 bases and J lost 5; bases outside the gene matches: 9. In DNA, the CDR3 is TGCGCCAGCAGTTCTCCGGGGGGGGTTGGAGATACGCAGTATTTT. Its translation is CASSSPGGVGDTQYF.

The J gene is TRBJ1-2, the V gene TRBV30; D may be TRBD1 (6 bases). Germline V gene data show CDR1 as GTSNPN and CDR2 as SVGIG (reference sequence). The CDR3 extends over 16 amino acids. Trimming stripped 2 bases from V and 4 bases from J, with 20 bases between. The CDR3: CAWSRGTGDTRYGYTF. Written as DNA, the CDR3 is TGTGCCTGGAGTAGAGGGACCGGGGACACCCGCTATGGCTACACCTTC.

CDR3 in amino acids: CASSATGGRTEAFF. In DNA, the CDR3 is TGCGCCAGCAGTGCCACAGGGGGTAGAACTGAAGCTTTCTTT. The V gene is TRBV5-1, the J gene TRBJ1-1; TRBD1 matches at 8 bases. The trim removed 5 bases at V and 5 bases at J, leaving 8 bases unmatched. The CDR3 contains 14 residues. CDR1 is SGHRS, CDR2 YFSETQ, per germline.

This clone has just one count. The chain uses TRBV10-3 and TRBJ1-2, with unresolved D. V was clipped by 7 bases and J by 8 bases, with 11 bases between them. CDR3 size: 11 residues. CDR1 and CDR2 from the germline V gene are ENHRY and SYGVKD. CDR3 sequence: CAIMKTGGYTF. Written as DNA, the CDR3 is TGTGCCATCATGAAGACCGGGGGCTACACCTTC.

This chain uses TRBV9 with TRBJ1-5, with D uncertain. Trimming stripped 3 bases from V and 4 bases from J, with 14 bases between. In germline, CDR1 is SGDLS, CDR2 YYNGEE. CDR3 length: 15 residues. The CDR3 coding sequence is TGTGCCAGCAGCGGCGGCGGGCAGTATAATCAGCCCCAGCATTTT. This translates into CASSGGGQYNQPQHF.

V and J are TRBV19 and TRBJ1-5, with D perhaps TRBD1 (6 bases). The CDR3 covers 17 residues. Trimming took off 0 bases at V and 6 bases at J, with 18 bases between the two ends. Looked up from germline, CDR1 is LNHDA and CDR2 is SQIVND (reference sequence). The CDR3 here is CASSIDLATGMIQPQHF. The CDR3 nucleotides are TGTGCCAGTAGTATAGATCTGGCTACAGGGATGATTCAGCCCCAGCATTTT. The entire variable domain, with the rest obtained from reference TRBV19 and TRBJ1-5, is as follows: DGGITQSPKYLFRKEGQNVTLSCEQNLNHDAMYWYRQDPGQGLRLIYYSQIVNDFQKGDIAEGYSVSREKKESFPLTVTSAQKNPTAFYLCASSIDLATGMIQPQHFGDGTRLSIL.

The chain has TRBV4-1 and TRBJ2-6; weak D call: TRBD2 (6 bases). There are 17 residues in the CDR3. Germline assignment: CDR1 MGHRA and CDR2 YSYEKL. V shed 0 bases and J shed 3 bases, with 12 bases lying between them. The CDR3 DNA follows: TGCGCCAGCAGCCAAGATGGCGGGGCGCTTGGGGCCAACGTCCTGACTTTC. As protein: CASSQDGGALGANVLTF.

This chain joins TRBV7-9 and TRBJ2-2; the match to TRBD2 covers 7 bases. Germline trimming cut 3 bases from V and 3 bases from J; bases unmatched to any gene: 10. Germline V gene sequence: CDR1 SEHNR, CDR2 FQNEAQ (reference sequence). The CDR3 covers 17 residues. The CDR3 nucleotides read TGTGCCAGCAGCTTTCCTGTCGAGGGAGGGTACACCGGGGAGCTGTTTTTT. Its protein product is CASSFPVEGGYTGELFF. The full variable domain, in which reference TRBV7-9 and TRBJ2-2 provide the parts outside the CDR3, is DTGVSQNPRHKITKRGQNVTFRCDPISEHNRLYWYRQTLGQGPEFLTYFQNEAQLEKSRLLSDRFSAERPKGSFSTLEIQRTEQGDSAMYLCASSFPVEGGYTGELFFGEGSRLTVL.

V and J are TRBV7-9 and TRBJ2-3; 11 positions match TRBD2. The CDR3 is 11 residues long. CDR1 SEHNR and CDR2 FQNEAQ come from the germline V gene (reference sequence). Losses at the gene ends were 5 bases for V and 13 bases for J; bases not matched to a gene: 2. The CDR3 region is CASSQGLAEYF. DNA of the CDR3: TGTGCCAGCAGCCAGGGACTAGCGGAGTATTTT.

The V call is TRBV5-1, the J call TRBJ1-5; D remains ambiguous. Deletions cut 1 base from V and 4 bases from J, with 12 bases between. Germline V CDR1 and CDR2: SGHRS, YFSETQ. This CDR3 has 15 residues. CDR3 in DNA: TGCGCCAGCAGCTTGAGGCCAGGTACTAATCAGCCCCAGCATTTT. It codes for CASSLRPGTNQPQHF.

This chain joins TRBV10-1 and TRBJ2-2, with D unclear. The CDR3 runs to 13 residues. The germline V gene has CDR1 WNHNN and CDR2 SYGVQD (reference sequence). Trimming took 3 bases from V and 5 from J, leaving 7 bases between them. The CDR3 DNA sequence: TGCGCCAGCAGTGAATACCGGACCGGGGAGCTGTTTTTT. This translates into CASSEYRTGELFF.

The chain recombines TRBV28 with TRBJ1-5, with 7 bases identical to TRBD1. Unmatched junction bases numbered 4, after V lost 5 bases and J lost 0 bases. There are 15 residues in the CDR3. The germline gives CDR1 MDHEN, CDR2 SYDVKM. CDR3 DNA: TGTGCCAGCAGTCAGACAGGGACTAGCAATCAGCCCCAGCATTTT. Its translation is CASSQTGTSNQPQHF.